The 20 T cell receptor beta chains below all came from one sample that was sequenced in a study of OX40 agonist ivuxolimab in advanced cancers. Measured with immunoSEQ multiplex PCR; TCRdb has only the in-frame clones, and not every one. The repertoire holds more than 50,000 clones, with roughly 85% as singletons. The material sequenced was CD4+ or CD8+ T cells sorted from blood, taken in a trial of the OX40 agonist ivuxolimab. The receptors here all came from an adult with an advanced solid tumor such as melanoma, head and neck, liver or kidney cancer.

This clone was counted a single time. This sequence joins TRBV6-5 and TRBJ2-1, with D possibly TRBD1 on 6 matching bases. The CDR3 has 15 residues. The ends were cut back, 6 bases at V and 5 bases at J, with 17 bases in the middle. Looked up from germline, CDR1 is MNHEY and CDR2 is SVGAGI. The CDR3 region is CASSRSGTPNNEQFF. Written as DNA, the CDR3 is TGTGCCAGCAGCCGATCCGGGACACCAAACAATGAGCAGTTCTTC.

J is TRBJ2-7 and V is TRBV5-4; D perhaps matches TRBD2 (5 bases). V lost 5 bases, J lost 0 bases, and 15 bases lay in between. The CDR3 is 15 residues long. The germline CDR1 and CDR2 sequences are SGHNT and YYREEE (reference sequence). As DNA, the CDR3 is TGTGCCAGCAGTCCGGAGGCAGTGGGCTCCTACGAGCAGTACTTC. Translation gives CASSPEAVGSYEQYF.

The CDR3: CASSPRASGGPMGAYNEQFF. The CDR3 DNA sequence: TGTGCCAGCAGCCCCCGGGCTAGCGGGGGGCCTATGGGGGCCTACAATGAGCAGTTCTTC. V usage is TRBV9 and J usage is TRBJ2-1; 11 positions match TRBD2. CDR1 and CDR2 (germline): SGDLS, YYNGEE. The CDR3 runs 20 residues. With 4 bases clipped from V and 2 bases from J, the junction kept 17 bases outside the gene matches. The variable domain in full, with the rest retrieved from reference TRBV9 and TRBJ2-1, is DSGVTQTPKHLITATGQRVTLRCSPRSGDLSVYWYQQSLDQGLQFLIQYYNGEERAKGNILERFSAQQFPDLHSELNLSSLELGDSALYFCASSPRASGGPMGAYNEQFFGPGTRLTVL.

On this clone: One end of the junction does not line up with germline, which may come from a read error. The chain links TRBV6-1 to TRBJ1-5; D may be TRBD1 (5 bases). This CDR3 region has 13 residues. In germline, CDR1 is MNHNS, CDR2 SASEGT. The CDR3 loop is CASSEGASLPQHF. The CDR3 DNA reads as TGTGCCAGCAGCGAAGGGGCGTCACTGCCCCAGCATTTT.

The chain has TRBV28 and TRBJ1-5, with 7 bases that match TRBD1. Unmatched junction bases numbered 8, after V lost 7 bases and J lost 5 bases. Germline CDR1 and CDR2: MDHEN and SYDVKM. The CDR3 sequence is 14 residues long. In DNA form, the CDR3 reads TGTGCCAGCACCTTACAGGGGTCGCATCAGCCCCAGCATTTT. Protein: CASTLQGSHQPQHF.

A few counts support this clone. The chain links TRBV7-3 to TRBJ1-1; D gene unclear. The ends were cut back, 3 bases at V and 0 bases at J, with 17 bases in the middle. The V gene's germline CDR1 is SGHTA and CDR2 FQGTGA. CDR3 length equals 17 residues. DNA of the CDR3: TGTGCCAGCAGCTTCGGGCTCAAAAGGTCGATGAACACTGAAGCTTTCTTT. Translating it yields CASSFGLKRSMNTEAFF.

The rearrangement links TRBV6-6 to TRBJ1-4; perhaps TRBD1 as D (6 bases). The V end lost 7 bases, the J end lost 4 bases, and 13 bases lay between the germline ends. The CDR3 length is 14 residues. Germline loops: CDR1 MNHNY, CDR2 SVGAGI (reference sequence). The DNA for the CDR3 is TGTGCCAGCAAGGACAGATCCGATAATGAAAAACTGTTTTTT. It yields the protein CASKDRSDNEKLFF.

This rearrangement joins TRBV6-1 to TRBJ1-5; TRBD1 might be the D (6 bases). V was cut by 4 bases and J by 7 bases, with 14 bases left in between. Germline values: CDR1 MNHNS, CDR2 SASEGT. The CDR3 has 14 residues. The CDR3 is CASSAHWRGQPQHF. DNA for the CDR3: TGTGCCAGCAGTGCCCATTGGAGGGGGCAGCCCCAGCATTTT.

This chain uses TRBV2 with TRBJ1-2; D unclear. The germline gives CDR1 SNHLY, CDR2 FYNNEI. The CDR3 is made up of 14 amino acids. Between the trimmed V and J ends, which lost 1 base and 6 bases, there was a span of 12 bases. CDR3 nucleotides: TGTGCCAGCAGTGAAGGGCAGGCCATCAATGGCTACACCTTC. Protein: CASSEGQAINGYTF.

The rearrangement uses TRBV19 and TRBJ2-7; no clear D. This CDR3 is 15 amino acids long. Germline V gene lookup returns CDR1 LNHDA and CDR2 SQIVND (reference sequence). V lost 1 base to trimming and J lost 1 base, with 11 bases between them. CDR3 coding DNA: TGTGCCAGTAGTATAGGGGTTTCTCTATCCTACGAGCAGTACTTC. Translating gives CASSIGVSLSYEQYF.

As for this clone: This sample also contains other DNA sequences that code for the same CDR3. The chain uses TRBV28 and TRBJ2-3; no firm D call. The CDR3 has 12 residues. Germline V gives CDR1 MDHEN, CDR2 SYDVKM. V was shortened by 4 bases and J by 1 base, with 3 bases between the two germline ends. CDR3 protein: CASSSGTDTQYF. The CDR3, as DNA: TGTGCCAGCAGTTCTGGCACAGATACGCAGTATTTT.

The genes are TRBV28 and TRBJ1-5; tentatively, D is TRBD1 (5 bases). In germline, CDR1 is MDHEN, CDR2 SYDVKM. This CDR3 is 15 amino acids long. Deletions cut 8 bases from V and 7 bases from J, with 21 bases between. This chain's CDR3 is CASLPGTDFRQPQHF. The CDR3 DNA sequence: TGTGCCAGCCTGCCCGGGACGGATTTTAGGCAGCCCCAGCATTTT.

This clone was counted only a few times. The chain recombines TRBV28 with TRBJ1-5; 9 bases are a match to TRBD1. Germline trimming cut 6 bases from V and 3 bases from J; bases unmatched to any gene: 12. CDR1 and CDR2 from the germline V gene are MDHEN and SYDVKM. The CDR3 extends over 17 amino acids. The CDR3 DNA reads TGTGCCAGCAGCAAACGCCTCGGACAGGGGATCAATCAGCCCCAGCATTTT. Its protein is CASSKRLGQGINQPQHF. Full variable domain (remainder filled in from reference TRBV28 and TRBJ1-5): DVKVTQSSRYLVKRTGEKVFLECVQDMDHENMFWYRQDPGLGLRLIYFSYDVKMKEKGDIPEGYSVSREKKERFSLILESASTNQTSMYLCASSKRLGQGINQPQHFGDGTRLSIL.

This clone was detected once. The chain joins TRBV15 to TRBJ2-1, with D perhaps being TRBD1 or TRBD2 (5 bases each). This CDR3 has 16 amino acids. Looked up from germline, CDR1 is LNHNV and CDR2 is YYDKDF (reference sequence). Trimming cost V 0 bases and J 15 bases, with 24 bases left between them. The CDR3 DNA reads TGTGCCACCAGCAGAGAAGAGGTGGGGGTGCCGCCGTCCCCGTTCTTC. It encodes CATSREEVGVPPSPFF.

The chain has TRBV6-5 and TRBJ2-5; tentative D call: TRBD1 (5 bases). The V gene lost 7 bases and the J gene lost 6 bases, with 9 bases spanning the gap. Germline assignment: CDR1 MNHEY and CDR2 SVGAGI. This CDR3 has 11 amino acids. CDR3 sequence (DNA): TGTGCCAGCATGGCAGGGCAGACCCAGTACTTC. Protein sequence: CASMAGQTQYF.

The chain joins TRBV6-5 to TRBJ2-2, with 8 positions matching TRBD1. This CDR3 comprises 13 residues. V lost 6 bases to trimming and J lost 6 bases; unmatched junction nucleotides: 3. Germline V gene lookup returns CDR1 MNHEY and CDR2 SVGAGI. The CDR3 is CASRPTGAGELFF. DNA for the CDR3: TGTGCCAGCAGACCGACAGGGGCCGGGGAGCTGTTTTTT.

This clone was counted between two and nine times. V and J are TRBV7-9 and TRBJ1-2; D call uncertain. The V end lost 8 bases, the J end lost 2 bases, and 18 bases lay between the germline ends. The V gene's germline CDR1 is SEHNR and CDR2 FQNEAQ (reference sequence). The CDR3 covers 15 residues. CDR3 coding DNA: TGTGCCAGCGAATCGGCAGACTGGATAAACTATGGCTACACCTTC. Translating it yields CASESADWINYGYTF.

This clone was observed a handful of times. J is TRBJ1-5 and V is TRBV19; 8 bases map to TRBD1. The CDR3 runs 13 residues. Per the germline V gene, CDR1 is LNHDA and CDR2 is SQIVND (reference sequence). Trimming took 5 bases from V and 9 from J; bases not matched to a gene: 6. The DNA of the CDR3 is TGTGCCAGTAGTGGACAGGGAACGCGGCCCCAGCATTTT. Amino acids: CASSGQGTRPQHF.

The chain couples TRBV7-3 to TRBJ2-5, with TRBD2 matching over 12 bases. CDR1 is SGHTA and CDR2 is FQGTGA in the germline V gene. This CDR3 has 15 amino acids. The V gene end was trimmed by 5 bases and the J gene end by 5 bases; junction bases not matched to a gene: 6. The CDR3 DNA follows: TGTGCCAGCAGCACCAACGGACTAGCGGGGGAGACCCAGTACTTC. This encodes CASSTNGLAGETQYF.

The genes are TRBV7-6 and TRBJ1-6; possibly TRBD1 for D (6 bases). CDR1 and CDR2 from the germline V gene are SGHVS and FNYEAQ. This CDR3 is built from 15 residues. V lost 2 bases and J lost 7, with 12 bases in between. The CDR3 is CASSLTQGRNSPLHF. The CDR3 DNA reads TGTGCCAGCAGCTTAACGCAGGGGAGGAATTCACCCCTCCACTTT.